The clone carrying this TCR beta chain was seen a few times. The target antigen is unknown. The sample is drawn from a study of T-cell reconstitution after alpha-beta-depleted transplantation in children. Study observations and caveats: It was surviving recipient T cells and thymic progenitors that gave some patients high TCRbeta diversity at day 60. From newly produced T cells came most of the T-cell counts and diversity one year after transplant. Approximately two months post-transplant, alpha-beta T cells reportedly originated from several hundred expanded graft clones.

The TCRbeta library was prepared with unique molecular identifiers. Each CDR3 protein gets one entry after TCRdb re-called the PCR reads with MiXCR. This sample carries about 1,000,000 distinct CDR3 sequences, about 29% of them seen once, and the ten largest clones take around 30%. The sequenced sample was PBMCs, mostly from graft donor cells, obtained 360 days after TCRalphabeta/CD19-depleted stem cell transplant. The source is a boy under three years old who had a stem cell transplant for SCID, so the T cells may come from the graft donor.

The CDR3 coding sequence is TGTGCCAGCAGCGTAGTTGGGTCGGTGGGCACTGAAGCTTTCTTT. Its translation is CASSVVGSVGTEAFF. This rearrangement joins TRBV9 to TRBJ1-1; no clear D. Germline CDR1 SGDLS, CDR2 YYNGEE. Trimming pared 0 bases from V and 4 bases from J, leaving 13 bases between. This CDR3 has 15 residues.